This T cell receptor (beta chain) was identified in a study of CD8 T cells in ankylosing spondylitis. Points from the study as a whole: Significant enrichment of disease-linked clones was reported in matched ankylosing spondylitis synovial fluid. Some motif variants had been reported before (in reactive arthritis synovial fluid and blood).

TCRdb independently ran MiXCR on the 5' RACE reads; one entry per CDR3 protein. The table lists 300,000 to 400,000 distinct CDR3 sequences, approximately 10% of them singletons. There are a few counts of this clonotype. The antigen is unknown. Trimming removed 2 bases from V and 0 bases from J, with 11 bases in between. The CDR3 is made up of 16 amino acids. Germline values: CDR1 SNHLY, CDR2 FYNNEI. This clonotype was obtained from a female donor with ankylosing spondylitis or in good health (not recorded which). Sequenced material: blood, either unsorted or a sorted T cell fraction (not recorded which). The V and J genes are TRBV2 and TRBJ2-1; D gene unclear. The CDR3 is CASSESSPSSYNEQFF. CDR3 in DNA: TGTGCCAGCAGTGAATCCTCCCCGAGCTCCTACAATGAGCAGTTCTTC.